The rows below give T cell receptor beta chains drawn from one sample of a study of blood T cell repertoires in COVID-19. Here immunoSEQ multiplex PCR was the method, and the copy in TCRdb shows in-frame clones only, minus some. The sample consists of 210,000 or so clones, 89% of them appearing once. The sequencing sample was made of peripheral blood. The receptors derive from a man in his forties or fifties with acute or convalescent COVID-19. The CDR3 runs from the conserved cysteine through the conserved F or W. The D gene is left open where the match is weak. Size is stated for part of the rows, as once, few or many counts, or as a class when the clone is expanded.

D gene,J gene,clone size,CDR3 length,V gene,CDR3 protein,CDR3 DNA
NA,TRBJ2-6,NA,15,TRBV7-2,CASSLRRSGANVLTF,TGTGCCAGCAGCTTAAGGCGGTCTGGGGCCAACGTCCTGACTTTC
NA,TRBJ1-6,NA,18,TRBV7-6,CASSHPSDRTGLGSPLHF,TGTGCCAGCAGCCACCCCTCTGATAGGACTGGGCTTGGATCGCCCCTCCACTTT
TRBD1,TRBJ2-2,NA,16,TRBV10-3,CAIRELGQGTTGELFF,TGTGCCATCAGGGAGTTGGGACAGGGTACAACCGGGGAGCTGTTTTTT
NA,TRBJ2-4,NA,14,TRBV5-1,CASSLGQVGNIQYF,TGCGCCAGCAGCTTGGGGCAGGTAGGAAACATTCAGTACTTC
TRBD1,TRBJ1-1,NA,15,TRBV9,CASSVDPGGRTEAFF,TGTGCCAGCAGCGTAGACCCAGGGGGCCGTACTGAAGCTTTCTTT
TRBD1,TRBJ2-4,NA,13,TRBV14,CASSHGQGYIQYF,TGTGCCAGCAGCCATGGACAGGGTTACATTCAGTACTTC
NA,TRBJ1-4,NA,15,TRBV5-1,CASSPVPAGGEKLFF,TGCGCCAGCAGCCCGGTTCCGGCCGGGGGTGAAAAACTGTTTTTT
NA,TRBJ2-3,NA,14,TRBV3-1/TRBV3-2,CASSLFQGTDTQYF,TGTGCCAGCAGCCTCTTCCAGGGTACAGATACGCAGTATTTT
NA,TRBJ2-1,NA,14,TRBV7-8,CASTLGAQGNEQFF,TGTGCCAGCACTTTGGGGGCCCAGGGCAATGAGCAGTTCTTC
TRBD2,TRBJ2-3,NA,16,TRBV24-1,CATSDPSGGSTDTQYF,TGTGCCACCAGTGACCCTAGCGGGGGTAGCACAGATACGCAGTATTTT
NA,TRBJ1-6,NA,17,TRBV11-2,CASSPGEGSSYNSPLHF,TGTGCCAGCAGCCCCGGGGAGGGAAGCTCCTATAATTCACCCCTCCACTTT
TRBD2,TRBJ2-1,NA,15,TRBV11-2,CASSTRAGAYNEQFF,TGTGCCAGCAGCACCCGAGCGGGGGCATACAATGAGCAGTTCTTC
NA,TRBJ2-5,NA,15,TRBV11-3,CASSFGLGGQETQYF,TGTGCCAGCAGCTTCGGACTAGGGGGGCAAGAGACCCAGTACTTC
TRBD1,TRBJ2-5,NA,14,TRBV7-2,CASSPTGGVETQYF,TGTGCCAGCAGCCCGACAGGGGGCGTTGAGACCCAGTACTTC
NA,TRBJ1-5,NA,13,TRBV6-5,CASSLQGNQPQHF,TGTGCCAGCAGCTTACAGGGAAATCAGCCCCAGCATTTT
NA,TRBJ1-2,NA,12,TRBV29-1,CSVSGLSYGYTF,TGCAGCGTCTCGGGTCTCTCGTATGGCTACACCTTC
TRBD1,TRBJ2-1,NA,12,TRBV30,CAWQGAGNEQFF,TGTGCCTGGCAGGGGGCGGGCAATGAGCAGTTCTTC
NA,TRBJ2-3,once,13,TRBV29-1,CSTEEVRRDTQYF,TGCAGCACAGAGGAGGTCCGGAGGGATACGCAGTATTTT
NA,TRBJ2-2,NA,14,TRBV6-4,CASSGATGTGELFF,TGTGCCAGCAGTGGCGCTACAGGGACCGGGGAGCTGTTTTTT
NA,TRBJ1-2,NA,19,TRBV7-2,CASSSGGESGLFGAYGYTF,TGTGCCAGCAGCTCCGGAGGGGAATCGGGGCTTTTTGGGGCGTATGGCTACACCTTC
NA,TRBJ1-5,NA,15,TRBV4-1,CASSQRRQINQPQHF,TGCGCCAGCAGCCAGAGGCGCCAAATCAATCAGCCCCAGCATTTT
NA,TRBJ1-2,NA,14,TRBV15,CATSRGTDMYGYTF,TGTGCCACCAGCAGAGGCACAGATATGTATGGCTACACCTTC
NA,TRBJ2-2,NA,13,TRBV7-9,CASSFRGPGELFF,TGTGCCAGCAGCTTCAGGGGTCCCGGGGAGCTGTTTTTT
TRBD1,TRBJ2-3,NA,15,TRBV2,CASSPTGIRTDTQYF,TGTGCCAGCAGTCCGACAGGGATTCGCACAGATACGCAGTATTTT
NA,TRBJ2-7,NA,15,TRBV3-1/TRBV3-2,CASSQAPGPRKEQYF,TGTGCCAGCAGCCAAGCACCCGGTCCCCGTAAGGAGCAGTACTTC
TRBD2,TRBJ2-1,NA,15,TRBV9,CASSLSGGDYNEQFF,TGTGCCAGCAGCCTTAGCGGGGGCGACTACAATGAGCAGTTCTTC
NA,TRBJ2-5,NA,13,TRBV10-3,CAAKPASQETQYF,TGTGCCGCCAAGCCTGCGTCACAAGAGACCCAGTACTTC
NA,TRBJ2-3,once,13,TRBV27,CASSLTGTDTQYF,TGTGCCAGCAGTTTAACGGGCACAGATACGCAGTATTTT
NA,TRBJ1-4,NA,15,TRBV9,CASSVGPGVHEKLFF,TGTGCCAGCAGCGTAGGTCCAGGGGTCCATGAAAAACTGTTTTTT
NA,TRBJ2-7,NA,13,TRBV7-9,CASSLRTDNEQYF,TGTGCCAGCAGCTTGAGGACAGATAACGAGCAGTACTTC
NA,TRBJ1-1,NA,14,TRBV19,CASSLEGLGTEAFF,TGTGCCAGTAGTCTGGAGGGCTTGGGCACTGAAGCTTTCTTT
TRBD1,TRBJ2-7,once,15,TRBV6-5,CASSYSTGRIYEQYF,TGTGCCAGCAGTTACTCGACAGGGCGTATCTACGAGCAGTACTTC
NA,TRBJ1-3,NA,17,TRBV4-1,CASSQDPVLTSGNTIYF,TGCGCCAGCAGCCAAGATCCGGTACTCACCTCTGGAAACACCATATATTTT
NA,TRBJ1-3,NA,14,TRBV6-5,CASKTDGSGNTIYF,TGTGCCAGCAAAACAGACGGCTCTGGAAACACCATATATTTT
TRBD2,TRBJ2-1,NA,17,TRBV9,CASSSWTSGGDYNEQFF,TGTGCCAGCAGCTCCTGGACTAGCGGGGGGGATTACAATGAGCAGTTCTTC
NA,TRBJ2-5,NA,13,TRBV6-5,CASRIQIQETQYF,TGTGCCAGCAGGATACAGATCCAAGAGACCCAGTACTTC
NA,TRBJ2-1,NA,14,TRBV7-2,CASSLVQAFGEQFF,TGTGCCAGCAGCTTAGTGCAGGCCTTCGGTGAGCAGTTCTTC
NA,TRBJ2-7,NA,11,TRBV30,CAWSPDREQYF,TGTGCCTGGAGTCCCGATCGGGAGCAGTACTTC
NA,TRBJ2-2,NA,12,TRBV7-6,CASSTGTGELFF,TGTGCCAGCAGCACAGGGACCGGGGAGCTGTTTTTT
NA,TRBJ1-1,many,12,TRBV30,CAWIFSNTEAFF,TGTGCCTGGATTTTCTCGAACACTGAAGCTTTCTTT
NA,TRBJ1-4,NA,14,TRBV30,CAWNPDYGNEKLFF,TGTGCCTGGAATCCGGACTATGGAAATGAAAAACTGTTTTTT
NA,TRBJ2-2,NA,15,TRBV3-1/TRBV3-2,CASSLTARGLGELFF,TGTGCCAGCAGCCTTACTGCGCGGGGACTCGGGGAGCTGTTTTTT
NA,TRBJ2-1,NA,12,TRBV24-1,CATSGYTNEQFF,TGTGCCACCAGTGGCTATACTAATGAGCAGTTCTTC
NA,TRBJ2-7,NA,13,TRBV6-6,CASKRDKTYEQYF,TGTGCCAGCAAGAGGGACAAGACCTACGAGCAGTACTTC
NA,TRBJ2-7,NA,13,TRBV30,CAWSEDSPYEQYF,TGTGCCTGGAGTGAAGACAGTCCCTACGAGCAGTACTTC
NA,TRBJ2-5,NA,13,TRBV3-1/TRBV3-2,CASSLTGVVTQYF,TGTGCCAGCAGCCTCACGGGAGTGGTGACCCAGTACTTC
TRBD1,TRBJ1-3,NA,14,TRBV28,CASSSPTGGNTIYF,TGTGCCAGCAGTTCTCCGACAGGGGGAAACACCATATATTTT
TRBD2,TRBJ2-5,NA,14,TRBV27,CASSRETSGETQYF,TGTGCCAGCAGCCGAGAGACTAGCGGGGAGACCCAGTACTTC
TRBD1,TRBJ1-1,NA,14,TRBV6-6,CASSYTGQVREAFF,TGTGCCAGCAGTTACACGGGACAGGTCCGCGAAGCTTTCTTT
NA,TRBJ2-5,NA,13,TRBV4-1,CASSQDTRASKYF,TGCGCCAGCAGCCAAGATACGAGGGCAAGCAAGTACTTC
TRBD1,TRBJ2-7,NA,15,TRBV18,CASSNGQGDSYEQYF,TGTGCCAGCTCCAACGGACAGGGGGACTCCTACGAGCAGTACTTC
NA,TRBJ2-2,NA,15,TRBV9,CASSVGGGPTGELFF,TGTGCCAGCAGCGTAGGGGGGGGCCCCACCGGGGAGCTGTTTTTT
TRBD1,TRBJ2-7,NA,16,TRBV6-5,CASSYSSPGQGRRQYF,TGTGCCAGCAGTTACTCGTCCCCGGGACAGGGAAGGCGGCAGTACTTC
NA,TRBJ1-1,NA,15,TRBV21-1,CASSKASGRGTEAFF,TGTGCCAGCAGCAAAGCTTCGGGGAGAGGGACTGAAGCTTTCTTT
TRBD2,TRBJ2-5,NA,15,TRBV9,CASSVGLAGPETQYF,TGTGCCAGCAGCGTAGGACTAGCGGGACCGGAGACCCAGTACTTC